These T cell receptor beta chains were read from a single sample in a study of CD4 T cells in relation to SARS-CoV-2 and coronaviruses. Only in-frame clones appear in the TCRdb table, and some are missing; sequencing was by immunoSEQ multiplex PCR. The data hold 60,000 or so clones, with approximately 94% observed a single time. The sequencing input was naive CD4+ T cells from PBMCs. These receptors came from a human donor in good health. Both conserved end residues are part of each CDR3. The D gene is left open where the match is weak. Size tells how often a clone was seen (once, few, many) or the class of an expanded clone, and some rows leave it out.

d_gene: NA
j_gene: TRBJ1-6
abundance: NA
v_gene: TRBV9
CDR3nt: TGTGCCACCTCGTTGTCTCCCCTCCACTTT
CDR3aa: CATSLSPLHF

d_gene: NA
j_gene: TRBJ2-3
abundance: NA
v_gene: TRBV27
CDR3nt: TGTGCCAGCAGTTTTTCGGAGAGCACAGATACGCAGTATTTT
CDR3aa: CASSFSESTDTQYF

d_gene: NA
j_gene: TRBJ1-2
abundance: NA
v_gene: TRBV30
CDR3nt: TGTGCCTCAAGCAGGGAAGGAGACACCTTC
CDR3aa: CASSREGDTF

d_gene: NA
j_gene: TRBJ2-3
abundance: NA
v_gene: TRBV5-8
CDR3nt: TGTGCCAGCAACAGGGCGGAGGGGCTAGCGGTCACAGATACGCAGTATTTT
CDR3aa: CASNRAEGLAVTDTQYF

d_gene: NA
j_gene: TRBJ1-4
abundance: NA
v_gene: TRBV27
CDR3nt: TGTGCCAGCAGTTTAACGGGGTTGGAAAAACTGTTTTTT
CDR3aa: CASSLTGLEKLFF

d_gene: TRBD2
j_gene: TRBJ2-1
abundance: NA
v_gene: TRBV2
CDR3nt: TGTGCCAGCCCCGGCGCGGGACTAGCGACAAGGAATGAGCAGTTCTTC
CDR3aa: CASPGAGLATRNEQFF

d_gene: TRBD1
j_gene: TRBJ2-4
abundance: NA
v_gene: TRBV18
CDR3nt: TGTGCCAGCTCACCGGGGACAGGGAAAAACATTCAGTACTTC
CDR3aa: CASSPGTGKNIQYF

d_gene: NA
j_gene: TRBJ2-1
abundance: NA
v_gene: TRBV9
CDR3nt: TGTGCCAGCAGCGTAGGAGAGGGTTCCTACAATGAGCAGTTCTTC
CDR3aa: CASSVGEGSYNEQFF

d_gene: TRBD1
j_gene: TRBJ1-4
abundance: NA
v_gene: TRBV15
CDR3nt: TGTGCCACCAGCAGAGAGCGGACAGGGAATGAAAAACTGTTTTTT
CDR3aa: CATSRERTGNEKLFF

d_gene: NA
j_gene: TRBJ1-1
abundance: NA
v_gene: TRBV7-2
CDR3nt: TGTGCCAGCAGCTTAGGGGGGGCCCTGGAGAACACTGAAGCTTTCTTT
CDR3aa: CASSLGGALENTEAFF

d_gene: TRBD2
j_gene: TRBJ2-7
abundance: NA
v_gene: TRBV5-1
CDR3nt: TGCGCCAGCAGCCCTAGGGGGGGCGCGGGAGGCTCCTACGAGCAGTACTTC
CDR3aa: CASSPRGGAGGSYEQYF

d_gene: NA
j_gene: TRBJ2-1
abundance: NA
v_gene: TRBV19
CDR3nt: TGTGCCAGTAGTATCGGACCAAATAGATACAATGAGCAGTTCTTC
CDR3aa: CASSIGPNRYNEQFF

d_gene: TRBD2
j_gene: TRBJ2-5
abundance: NA
v_gene: TRBV6-5
CDR3nt: TGTGCCAGCAGTTACTCGTTTCAAGCGGGACAAGAGACCCAGTACTTC
CDR3aa: CASSYSFQAGQETQYF

d_gene: NA
j_gene: TRBJ2-3
abundance: once
v_gene: TRBV11-1
CDR3nt: TGTGCCAGCAGCTCACGACTGACAGACACAGATACGCAGTATTTT
CDR3aa: CASSSRLTDTDTQYF

d_gene: NA
j_gene: TRBJ2-5
abundance: NA
v_gene: TRBV24-1
CDR3nt: TGTGCCACCAGTGATCATGCAGGGGTGGGGCAAGAGACCCAGTACTTC
CDR3aa: CATSDHAGVGQETQYF

d_gene: NA
j_gene: TRBJ2-7
abundance: NA
v_gene: TRBV3-1/TRBV3-2
CDR3nt: TGTGCCAGCAGCCTAAGTCTGCGGAAAAGCTCCTACGAGCAGTACTTC
CDR3aa: CASSLSLRKSSYEQYF

d_gene: NA
j_gene: TRBJ1-2
abundance: NA
v_gene: TRBV25-1
CDR3nt: TGTGCCAGCAGTGATACAGCAATGGTTTATGGCTACACCTTC
CDR3aa: CASSDTAMVYGYTF

d_gene: TRBD2
j_gene: TRBJ2-7
abundance: NA
v_gene: TRBV3-1/TRBV3-2
CDR3nt: TGTGCCAGCAGCCTCGGGGGGTACGAGCAGTACTTC
CDR3aa: CASSLGGYEQYF

d_gene: TRBD1
j_gene: TRBJ1-1
abundance: NA
v_gene: TRBV10-2
CDR3nt: TGCGCCAGTAACAGGGGAGGCACTGAAGCTTTCTTT
CDR3aa: CASNRGGTEAFF

d_gene: NA
j_gene: TRBJ2-3
abundance: once
v_gene: TRBV4-2
CDR3nt: TGTGCCAGTAAAGCTGGGGCCCGCCGCACAGATACGCAGTATTTT
CDR3aa: CASKAGARRTDTQYF

d_gene: NA
j_gene: TRBJ2-7
abundance: NA
v_gene: TRBV24-1
CDR3nt: TGTGCCACCAGTTTAGGCGGGACCTACGAGCAGTACTTC
CDR3aa: CATSLGGTYEQYF

d_gene: TRBD1
j_gene: TRBJ1-5
abundance: NA
v_gene: TRBV7-2
CDR3nt: TGTGCCAGCAGCTTAGAGGACAGGGGAACGTCGCCCCAGCATTTT
CDR3aa: CASSLEDRGTSPQHF

d_gene: NA
j_gene: TRBJ2-3
abundance: NA
v_gene: TRBV9
CDR3nt: TGTGCCAGCAGCGTTGGGACAAAGTCAGCGACAGATACGCAGTATTTT
CDR3aa: CASSVGTKSATDTQYF

d_gene: TRBD2
j_gene: TRBJ2-5
abundance: NA
v_gene: TRBV3-1/TRBV3-2
CDR3nt: TGTGCCAGCAGCCCCCGGACTAGTGGGGGGGGGACCCAGTACTTC
CDR3aa: CASSPRTSGGGTQYF

d_gene: NA
j_gene: TRBJ2-4
abundance: NA
v_gene: TRBV27
CDR3nt: TGTGCCAGCAGTACCCCCGTCCTGATGGCGGCCAAAAACATTCAGTACTTC
CDR3aa: CASSTPVLMAAKNIQYF

d_gene: NA
j_gene: TRBJ1-5
abundance: NA
v_gene: TRBV19
CDR3nt: TGTGCCAGTAGTGACCGCGCGGGGGACCAGCGTCAGCCCCAGCATTTT
CDR3aa: CASSDRAGDQRQPQHF

d_gene: NA
j_gene: TRBJ1-4
abundance: once
v_gene: TRBV18
CDR3nt: TGTGCCAGCTCACCAATAACAGGGTATACTAATGAAAAACTGTTTTTT
CDR3aa: CASSPITGYTNEKLFF

d_gene: TRBD2
j_gene: TRBJ2-3
abundance: NA
v_gene: TRBV18
CDR3nt: TGTGCCAGCTCACCACCTAGCGGGAGCACAGATACGCAGTATTTT
CDR3aa: CASSPPSGSTDTQYF

d_gene: TRBD1
j_gene: TRBJ2-3
abundance: NA
v_gene: TRBV6-5
CDR3nt: TGTGCCAGCAGAGCCACAGGGGACGGCCTTGATACGCAGTATTTT
CDR3aa: CASRATGDGLDTQYF

d_gene: NA
j_gene: TRBJ2-3
abundance: NA
v_gene: TRBV11-3
CDR3nt: TGTGCCAGCAGCCGTCGGGGCCCTAGCACAGATACGCAGTATTTT
CDR3aa: CASSRRGPSTDTQYF

d_gene: TRBD2
j_gene: TRBJ2-1
abundance: NA
v_gene: TRBV10-1
CDR3nt: TGCGCCAGCAGCCGACTGCGGGAGGGGGGTAATGAGCAGTTCTTC
CDR3aa: CASSRLREGGNEQFF

d_gene: NA
j_gene: TRBJ1-5
abundance: NA
v_gene: TRBV19
CDR3nt: TGTGCCAGTAGTATTATAGGCAATCAGCCCCAGCATTTT
CDR3aa: CASSIIGNQPQHF

d_gene: NA
j_gene: TRBJ1-2
abundance: NA
v_gene: TRBV3-1/TRBV3-2
CDR3nt: TGTGCCAGCAGCCAATCAAGAGGGGTCCACTATGGCTACACCTTC
CDR3aa: CASSQSRGVHYGYTF

d_gene: NA
j_gene: TRBJ2-7
abundance: NA
v_gene: TRBV27
CDR3nt: TGTGCCAGCAGTTTATCGGGGGGGCGACTATCCGGGAGCAAGCAGTACTTC
CDR3aa: CASSLSGGRLSGSKQYF

d_gene: TRBD2
j_gene: TRBJ2-1
abundance: once
v_gene: TRBV19
CDR3nt: TGTGCCAGTAGTAATATCCCAACTAGCGGGAGGGCACGGCAGTTCTTC
CDR3aa: CASSNIPTSGRARQFF

d_gene: TRBD1
j_gene: TRBJ2-1
abundance: NA
v_gene: TRBV3-1/TRBV3-2
CDR3nt: TGTGCCAGCAGCCCAGACGGGACAGGGACCTACAATGAGCAGTTCTTC
CDR3aa: CASSPDGTGTYNEQFF

d_gene: NA
j_gene: TRBJ2-3
abundance: NA
v_gene: TRBV10-3
CDR3nt: TGTGCCATCAGTTATCGGGGGAGCACAGATACGCAGTATTTT
CDR3aa: CAISYRGSTDTQYF

d_gene: NA
j_gene: TRBJ2-1
abundance: once
v_gene: TRBV11-2
CDR3nt: TGTGCCAGCAGCCCAAGGACAGAACAACTCTCCCATGAGCAGTTCTTC
CDR3aa: CASSPRTEQLSHEQFF

d_gene: TRBD1
j_gene: TRBJ1-3
abundance: NA
v_gene: TRBV19
CDR3nt: TGTGCCAGTAGTCGGACAGGAAGCTCTGGAAACACCATATATTTT
CDR3aa: CASSRTGSSGNTIYF

d_gene: TRBD2
j_gene: TRBJ2-7
abundance: NA
v_gene: TRBV5-1
CDR3nt: TGCGCCAGCAGCTCCCGGGGGGTCTCCTACGAGCAGTACTTC
CDR3aa: CASSSRGVSYEQYF

d_gene: NA
j_gene: TRBJ2-2
abundance: NA
v_gene: TRBV6-6
CDR3nt: TGTGCCAGCAGTTACACGGAGGGCACCGGGGAGCTGTTTTTT
CDR3aa: CASSYTEGTGELFF

d_gene: TRBD1
j_gene: TRBJ2-3
abundance: once
v_gene: TRBV7-9
CDR3nt: TGTGCCAGCAGCTTCCGACAGGGGACCACAGATACGCAGTATTTT
CDR3aa: CASSFRQGTTDTQYF

d_gene: NA
j_gene: TRBJ2-6
abundance: NA
v_gene: TRBV7-9
CDR3nt: TGTGCCAGCAGCTCCATGAGGGGATCTGGGGCCAACGTCCTGACTTTC
CDR3aa: CASSSMRGSGANVLTF

d_gene: NA
j_gene: TRBJ2-1
abundance: NA
v_gene: TRBV10-1
CDR3nt: TGCGCCAGCAGTGAGCGACGTTACAATGAGCAGTTCTTC
CDR3aa: CASSERRYNEQFF

d_gene: TRBD1
j_gene: TRBJ2-3
abundance: NA
v_gene: TRBV28
CDR3nt: TGTGCCAGCAGTTCACAGGGGCGTACCCAGATGGATACGCAGTATTTT
CDR3aa: CASSSQGRTQMDTQYF

d_gene: TRBD1
j_gene: TRBJ1-4
abundance: NA
v_gene: TRBV28
CDR3nt: TGTGCCAGCAGTCCGTGGACAGGGGGCAATTTTAATGAAAAACTGTTTTTT
CDR3aa: CASSPWTGGNFNEKLFF

d_gene: NA
j_gene: TRBJ1-5
abundance: NA
v_gene: TRBV28
CDR3nt: TGTGCCAGCAGGATAGGAGGACGGAGCTACCAGCCCCAGCATTTT
CDR3aa: CASRIGGRSYQPQHF